These T cell receptor beta chains were read from a single sample in a study of post-analysis software for immune sequencing data. One entry per CDR3 protein results from TCRdb running MiXCR on the PCR reads. The sample yields some 690,000 distinct CDR3 sequences, 59% seen once. Material for sequencing was blood. The receptors originated from a girl aged 2 to 10 with multiple sclerosis. Each CDR3 is given with its conserved first and last residue.

TRBV29-1	TRBJ2-1	CSVGQGGYNEQFF
TRBV10-3	TRBJ2-6	CAIGSQGSGANVLTF
TRBV20-1	TRBJ1-1	CSARSGHPNTEAFF
TRBV5-5	TRBJ1-5	CASSFGLGIFDQPQHF
TRBV6-5	TRBJ1-2	CATSGARGYTF
TRBV9	TRBJ2-7	CASSGDRGYEQYF
TRBV11-2	TRBJ2-3	CASSLRTSGRADTQYF
TRBV5-1	TRBJ2-1	CASSLEALAGFYNEQFF
TRBV7-2	TRBJ2-3	CASSLERGGSTDTQYF
TRBV28	TRBJ1-1	CASSFGTYTEAFF
TRBV5-1	TRBJ2-7	CASSPWESSYEQYF
TRBV2	TRBJ2-5	CASSPSGGETQYF
TRBV6-5	TRBJ2-7	CASSWDRGLTTYEQYF
TRBV2	TRBJ2-7	CATSLDRVATYEQYF
TRBV11-2	TRBJ2-5	CASSLDGGRGETQYF
TRBV20-1	TRBJ2-7	CSAMGTDSSYEQYF
TRBV11-2	TRBJ2-5	CASSLLGAGETQYF
TRBV7-2	TRBJ2-5	CASSLGDRVSQETQYF
TRBV5-1	TRBJ2-3	CASTTGEADTQYF
TRBV12-3/TRBV12-4	TRBJ2-5	CASSPTSGRASEQYF
TRBV7-2	TRBJ1-1	CASSHNTGNTEAFF
TRBV20-1	.	CSASAGLLTGYEQYF
TRBV3-1	TRBJ2-7	CASGTGEAYEQYF
TRBV28	TRBJ1-2	CASTQTGGIYGYTF
TRBV12-3/TRBV12-4	TRBJ2-5	CASSQDRGGGTQYF
TRBV10-3	TRBJ2-1	CAISEESSYNEQFF
TRBV7-3	TRBJ2-3	CASSSTSGYTDTQYF
TRBV2	TRBJ2-7	CASSEHRDRDYEQYF
TRBV15	TRBJ2-5	CATSRDPGRGETQYF
TRBV29-1	TRBJ2-1	CSAGGSKLVGSYNEQFF
TRBV12-5	TRBJ2-7	CASGDPGTGRYEQYF
TRBV18	TRBJ2-7	CASSPERLPSIEQYF
TRBV7-3	TRBJ2-1	CASSLDRGGYNEQFF
TRBV5-6	TRBJ2-1	CASSSPRDYNEQFF
TRBV10-3	TRBJ2-7	CAISELGQGASMQYF
TRBV7-2	TRBJ2-1	CASIFSVGGPNEQFF
TRBV2	TRBJ2-1	CASSEGRQSSYNEQFF
TRBV3-1	TRBJ2-7	CASSHRDRGVHEQYF